The 18 T cell receptor beta chains presented below share a single source sample, sequenced in a study of cytomegalovirus exposure and HLA in healthy donors. Clones were read by immunoSEQ multiplex PCR, and TCRdb kept only the in-frame ones, dropping some. The profile shows 130,000 to 150,000 clones, roughly 89% of them singletons. Specimen: PBMCs. These receptors all stem from a woman aged 18-30 years in good health and CMV-seropositive.

V and J are TRBV6-1 and TRBJ1-1; 7 bases are shared with TRBD1. The CDR3 contains 14 residues. Germline CDR1 reads MNHNS; CDR2 reads SASEGT. V lost 7 bases to trimming and J lost 2 bases; unmatched junction nucleotides: 7. CDR3 nucleotide sequence: TGTGCCAGCACTACGGGACAGCAAAACACTGAAGCTTTCTTT. Protein sequence: CASTTGQQNTEAFF.

The J gene is TRBJ1-2, the V gene TRBV7-2; tentative D call: TRBD1 (6 bases). The CDR3 contains 15 residues. Germline V gene sequence: CDR1 SGHTA, CDR2 FQGNSA. The V end was cut by 1 base, the J end by 8 bases, with 17 bases between. CDR3 residues: CASSLDAAGAGGYTF. The CDR3 DNA reads TGTGCCAGCAGCTTAGACGCCGCGGGGGCCGGGGGCTACACCTTC.

The V and J genes are TRBV5-1 and TRBJ1-1; TRBD1 aligns across 9 bases. The CDR3 is 15 residues long. The V and J ends lost 1 base and 1 base, in that order; junction bases with no gene match: 2. Germline loops: CDR1 SGHRS, CDR2 YFSETQ. CDR3 nucleotide sequence: TGCGCCAGCAGCTTGATGGGACAGGGGAACACTGAAGCTTTCTTT. This translates into CASSLMGQGNTEAFF.

V gene TRBV7-6 combines with J gene TRBJ2-3; 11 bases map to TRBD2. The germline V gene encodes CDR1 SGHVS and CDR2 FNYEAQ. The CDR3 has 19 amino acids. V was pared by 5 bases and J by 3 bases, with 16 bases of the junction left unmatched. The CDR3 protein is CASSPLISGGAGATDTQYF. For the CDR3, the DNA is TGTGCCAGCAGCCCCCTAATTAGCGGGGGGGCCGGGGCGACAGATACGCAGTATTTT.

V is TRBV28 and J is TRBJ2-5; 11 bases match TRBD2. J lost 2 bases, V lost 6 bases, and 11 bases had no gene match. Germline V gene lookup returns CDR1 MDHEN and CDR2 SYDVKM. The CDR3 contains 17 residues. CDR3 coding DNA: TGTGCCAGCAGCCTTGGGAGGGGACTAGCGGATCAAGAGACCCAGTACTTC. Translated, it gives CASSLGRGLADQETQYF.

This chain joins TRBV28 and TRBJ2-4; tentatively, D is TRBD1 (6 bases). The CDR3 extends over 16 amino acids. With 5 bases removed from V and 1 base from J, the gap between germline ends came to 15 bases. The germline V gene encodes CDR1 MDHEN and CDR2 SYDVKM. DNA of the CDR3: TGTGCCAGCAGTGGGGTACAGGGATTGGCCAAAAACATTCAGTACTTC. The encoded protein is CASSGVQGLAKNIQYF.

V and J are TRBV30 and TRBJ1-1; no clear D. Looked up from germline, CDR1 is GTSNPN and CDR2 is SVGIG (reference sequence). V lost 6 bases, J lost 0 bases, and 14 bases lay in between. The CDR3 runs 14 residues. CDR3 loop: CACQLGRMNTEAFF. For the CDR3, the DNA is TGTGCCTGCCAATTGGGGAGGATGAACACTGAAGCTTTCTTT.

V gene TRBV7-9 combines with J gene TRBJ1-4; D remains unclear. In germline, CDR1 is SEHNR, CDR2 FQNEAQ (reference sequence). V gave up 5 bases and J gave up 7 bases, with 14 bases separating them. CDR3 length: 14 amino acids. In DNA, the CDR3 is TGTGCCAGCAGCCTACTCGGGAGGAGTGAAAAACTGTTTTTT. Amino acids: CASSLLGRSEKLFF.

V gene TRBV28 combines with J gene TRBJ1-2, with TRBD1 matching 10 bases. The V gene end was trimmed by 5 bases and the J gene end by 6 bases; junction bases not matched to a gene: 12. The CDR3 is 16 residues long. The germline V gene has CDR1 MDHEN and CDR2 SYDVKM. The chain's CDR3 is CASSPLRWTGGDGYTF. The CDR3 region has the DNA TGTGCCAGCAGTCCGCTTAGATGGACAGGGGGGGATGGCTACACCTTC.

This clone was observed a single time. The chain couples TRBV7-9 to TRBJ1-2; 7 positions match TRBD1. Germline V gene sequence: CDR1 SEHNR, CDR2 FQNEAQ (reference sequence). The CDR3 loop spans 13 amino acids. J was trimmed by 5 bases and V by 6 bases; bases with no gene match: 6. CDR3 region: CASSATGDYGYTF. The CDR3 region has the DNA TGTGCCAGCAGTGCCACAGGGGATTATGGCTACACCTTC.

This chain uses TRBV28 with TRBJ2-5; D is unclear. Germline CDR1 is MDHEN and CDR2 is SYDVKM. V was pared by 6 bases and J by 7 bases, with 18 bases between. The CDR3 length is 14 residues. This CDR3 is CASSPADPPGTQYF. CDR3 DNA sequence: TGTGCCAGCAGCCCAGCCGATCCCCCAGGGACCCAGTACTTC. Together with reference TRBV28 and TRBJ2-5, the CDR3 gives the full variable domain: DVKVTQSSRYLVKRTGEKVFLECVQDMDHENMFWYRQDPGLGLRLIYFSYDVKMKEKGDIPEGYSVSREKKERFSLILESASTNQTSMYLCASSPADPPGTQYFGPGTRLLVL.

This clone has only a few counts. The genes are TRBV5-1 and TRBJ1-6; 10 nucleotides line up with TRBD1. The ends lost 5 bases at V and 9 bases at J; junction bases unmatched: 11. Germline values: CDR1 SGHRS, CDR2 YFSETQ. CDR3 length: 16 residues. CDR3 DNA sequence: TGCGCCAGCAGGGGGGAACTGACAGGGGGCGGTTCACCCCTCCACTTT. It encodes CASRGELTGGGSPLHF.

This clone appeared a single time. The chain has TRBV6-1 and TRBJ1-6; the D is unclear. Germline V gene lookup returns CDR1 MNHNS and CDR2 SASEGT. Trimming left V 6 bases short and J 7 bases short, with 10 bases between. The CDR3 loop spans 13 amino acids. CDR3: CASRPGRNSPLHF. The CDR3 DNA follows: TGTGCCAGCAGGCCGGGTAGGAATTCACCCCTCCACTTT.

The chain links TRBV6-1 to TRBJ2-5; TRBD2 might be the D (6 bases). Germline V gene sequence: CDR1 MNHNS, CDR2 SASEGT. This CDR3 is built from 15 residues. Deletions cut 7 bases from V and 1 base from J, with 16 bases between. The CDR3 is CASISGGTSQETQYF. The CDR3, as DNA: TGTGCCAGCATAAGCGGAGGGACCTCCCAAGAGACCCAGTACTTC.

V is TRBV13 and J is TRBJ1-5; possibly TRBD1 for D (6 bases). The V and J ends lost 2 bases and 2 bases respectively, with 13 bases between them. Germline lookup yields CDR1 PRHDT and CDR2 FYEKMQ (reference sequence). The CDR3 is 16 amino acids. CDR3 DNA sequence: TGTGCCAGCAGCTTAAATACAGGGCCGGGCAATCAGCCCCAGCATTTT. Amino acids: CASSLNTGPGNQPQHF.

The rearrangement uses TRBV30 and TRBJ2-7; possibly TRBD1 for D (5 bases). Deletions cut 2 bases from V and 2 bases from J, with 16 bases between. This CDR3 spans 15 amino acids. The V gene's germline CDR1 is GTSNPN and CDR2 SVGIG (reference sequence). Here the CDR3 reads CAWSSPRVWTYEQYF. The CDR3 nucleotides read TGTGCCTGGAGTAGCCCCAGGGTGTGGACCTACGAGCAGTACTTC.

The rearrangement joins TRBV2 to TRBJ2-3; D is uncertain. Germline-derived CDR1 and CDR2 are SNHLY and FYNNEI. The CDR3 is 14 amino acids. The V gene lost 3 bases and the J gene lost 0 bases, with 7 bases spanning the gap. The chain's CDR3 is CASSEVASTDTQYF. CDR3 DNA sequence: TGTGCCAGCAGTGAGGTGGCTAGCACAGATACGCAGTATTTT.

This clone was seen only once. This sequence joins TRBV11-3 and TRBJ2-1; the match to TRBD2 covers 10 bases. V shed 2 bases, J shed 5 bases, and the junction held 12 bases outside the gene matches. Germline-derived CDR1 and CDR2 are SGHNT and YENEEA. The CDR3 is made up of 18 amino acids. In DNA, the CDR3 is TGTGCCAGCAGCTTATCGGACCCCATAGCGGGGGGTAACAATGAGCAGTTCTTC. This gives the protein CASSLSDPIAGGNNEQFF.